This T cell receptor beta chain was found in a study of blood T cells in healthy people across ages. Overall study results and limits: Bulk PBMC profiling left naive and antigen-experienced comparisons inconclusive. Across the age range, TCR beta diversity per million T cells fell in a roughly linear way.

A second about 6 to 12 cycle PCR used barcoded and J-beta primers. TCRdb processed the 5' RACE reads anew with MiXCR; each CDR3 protein has one entry. The table has 600,000 or so distinct CDR3 sequences, about 30% seen once. V lost 2 bases and J lost 7, with 18 bases in between. CDR3 length equals 15 residues. Germline V gene lookup returns CDR1 MDHEN and CDR2 SYDVKM. This clonotype has a handful of counts. Its antigen is unknown. A much larger clone differs from this one at a single base, so this may be a read error. The clonotype originates from a woman older than 75 in good health. The sequenced material came from blood. The chain joins TRBV28 to TRBJ2-7; a weak D match, TRBD2 (6 bases). The CDR3: CASSLAGRRHNEQYF. CDR3 nucleotide sequence: TGTGCCAGCAGTTTAGCGGGACGACGCCACAATGAGCAGTACTTC.